The 10 T cell receptor beta chains below were found in one sample sequenced in a study of CD8+CD57+ T cells in acquired aplastic anemia. Investigators profiled TCR beta VDJ and CDR3 from genomic DNA template. MiXCR was run by TCRdb on the reads, yielding one entry per CDR3 protein. The repertoire includes some 180,000 distinct CDR3 sequences, roughly half of them detected once, and roughly 3% sits in the top ten. Sequencing used sorted CD4+, CD8+, or CD8+CD57+ T cells (not recorded which) from PBMCs. The receptors stem from a human donor in good health.

This clonotype showed up just once. The genes are TRBV10-3 and TRBJ2-1, with TRBD2 identical over 13 bases. The V gene's germline CDR1 is ENHRY and CDR2 SYGVKD. The ends lost 6 bases at V and 3 bases at J; junction bases unmatched: 5. The CDR3 contains 16 residues. The CDR3 DNA sequence: TGTGCCATCAGGACTAGCGGGAGGCTCTACTACAATGAGCAGTTCTTC. It codes for CAIRTSGRLYYNEQFF.

This chain links TRBV2 with TRBJ2-3; weak D call: TRBD1 (6 bases). Germline CDR1 reads SNHLY; CDR2 reads FYNNEI. Trimming took off 2 bases at V and 1 base at J, with 13 bases between the two ends. The CDR3 extends over 16 amino acids. CDR3 DNA: TGTGCCAGCAGTGAAACTCGGGCAGGGGGCACAGATACGCAGTATTTT. As protein: CASSETRAGGTDTQYF.

V and J are TRBV13 and TRBJ2-3; TRBD2 agrees at 8 bases. V gave up 0 bases and J gave up 5 bases; unmatched junction bases: 19. Germline V gives CDR1 PRHDT, CDR2 FYEKMQ (reference sequence). There are 20 residues in the CDR3. CDR3 DNA sequence: TGTGCCAGCAGCTTAGGCTCGGGGAATAGCGGGAAAGCCGAGGGAGATACGCAGTATTTT. It codes for CASSLGSGNSGKAEGDTQYF.

There are a few counts of this clonotype. One junction end does not reproduce the germline sequence, and a read error may be involved. The rearrangement uses TRBV18 and TRBJ2-1, with TRBD2 as a possible D gene (6 bases). Germline CDR1 KGHSH, CDR2 LQKENI. The CDR3 is made up of 17 amino acids. As DNA, the CDR3 is TGTGCTAGCTCACCGCCGAGACTAGATCTCTCCTACAATGAGCAGTTCTTC. Translation gives CASSPPRLDLSYNEQFF.

This clonotype was detected ten times or more. V and J are TRBV19 and TRBJ1-5; 10 bases fit TRBD1. V was clipped by 6 bases and J by 3 bases; unmatched bases: 11. Germline CDR1 and CDR2: LNHDA and SQIVND (reference sequence). The CDR3 spans 17 residues. CDR3 in amino acids: CASRPTGTGANNQPQHF. For the CDR3, the DNA is TGTGCCAGTAGACCCACCGGGACAGGGGCGAACAATCAGCCCCAGCATTTT.

The chain uses TRBV5-4 and TRBJ2-3; 8 nucleotides line up with TRBD2. The CDR3 runs 16 residues. Germline loops: CDR1 SGHNT, CDR2 YYREEE (reference sequence). V shed 0 bases, J shed 4 bases, and the junction held 7 bases outside the gene matches. This chain's CDR3 is CASSLGSGGRPDTQYF. DNA for the CDR3: TGTGCCAGCAGCTTGGGAAGCGGGGGCCGGCCAGATACGCAGTATTTT.

This clonotype was seen repeatedly, ten times or more. The chain uses TRBV2 and TRBJ2-7; 11 nucleotides match TRBD2. Germline V gene sequence: CDR1 SNHLY, CDR2 FYNNEI. V lost 4 bases, J lost 4 bases, and 3 bases stayed unmatched. The CDR3 sequence is 14 residues long. DNA for the CDR3: TGTGCCAGCAGTGTCCCTAGCGGGGGGTACGAGCAGTACTTC. Encoded protein: CASSVPSGGYEQYF.

This clonotype was counted a few times. The rearrangement uses TRBV29-1 and TRBJ2-7; TRBD1 matches 8 bases. The CDR3 runs to 13 residues. Germline values: CDR1 SQVTM, CDR2 ANQGSEA. J gave up 1 base and V 6 bases, and 5 bases lay outside the gene matches. DNA for the CDR3: TGCAGCGTGTCGGGACAGGATTCCTACGAGCAGTACTTC. It codes for CSVSGQDSYEQYF.

This clonotype was recorded a few times. A much more abundant neighbour one base away suggests this may be a read error. The DNA for the CDR3 is TGCAGTGCTAGACCAGCCCAGTGGGGTTGGAATCAGCCCCAGCATTTT. Translated, it gives CSARPAQWGWNQPQHF. The gene calls are TRBV20-1 and TRBJ1-5; D unclear. Between the trimmed V and J ends, which lost 2 bases and 4 bases, there was a span of 18 bases. The CDR3 is made up of 16 amino acids. The germline V gene has CDR1 DFQATT and CDR2 SNEGSKA (reference sequence).

This clonotype was detected only a few times. The chain links TRBV5-1 to TRBJ1-1; no firm D call. Per the germline V gene, CDR1 is SGHRS and CDR2 is YFSETQ. V lost 4 bases to trimming and J lost 5 bases, with 9 bases between them. This CDR3 is built from 12 residues. The CDR3 nucleotides are TGCGCCAGCAGCATCGACGGAACTGAAGCTTTCTTT. As protein: CASSIDGTEAFF. The full variable domain, rest sourced from reference TRBV5-1 and TRBJ1-1, is KAGVTQTPRYLIKTRGQQVTLSCSPISGHRSVSWYQQTPGQGLQFLFEYFSETQRNKGNFPGRFSGRQFSNSRSEMNVSTLELGDSALYLCASSIDGTEAFFGQGTRLTVV.